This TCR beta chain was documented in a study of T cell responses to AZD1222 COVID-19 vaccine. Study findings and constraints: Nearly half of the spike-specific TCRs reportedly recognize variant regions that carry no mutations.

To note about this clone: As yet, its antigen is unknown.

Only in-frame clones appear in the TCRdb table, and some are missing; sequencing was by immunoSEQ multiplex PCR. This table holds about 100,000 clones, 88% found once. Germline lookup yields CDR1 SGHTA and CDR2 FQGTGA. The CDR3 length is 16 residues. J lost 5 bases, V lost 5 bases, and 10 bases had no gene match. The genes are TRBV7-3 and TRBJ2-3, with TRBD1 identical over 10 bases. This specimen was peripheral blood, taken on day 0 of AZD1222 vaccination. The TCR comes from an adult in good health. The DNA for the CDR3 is TGTGCCAGCAGCCTCCGACAGGGGGCCTCCGGAGATACGCAGTATTTT. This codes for CASSLRQGASGDTQYF. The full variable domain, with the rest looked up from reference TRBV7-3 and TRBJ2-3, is GAGVSQTPSNKVTEKGKYVELRCDPISGHTALYWYRQSLGQGPEFLIYFQGTGAADDSGLPNDRFFAVRPEGSVSTLKIQRTERGDSAVYLCASSLRQGASGDTQYFGPGTRLTVL.